Below, 22 T cell receptor beta chains from the same sample are listed, as sequenced in a study of identical twins. TCRdb redid the calling of the 5' RACE reads with MiXCR, one entry per CDR3 protein. The sample includes about 220,000 distinct CDR3 sequences, roughly 10% of them seen just once. Sequencing was done on a sample of memory (CD45RO+) T cells sorted from blood. Every receptor here comes from a young woman in good health.

This clonotype was seen many times. The V call is TRBV5-1, the J call TRBJ2-1, with 14 bases that match TRBD2. Trimming took 4 bases from V and 5 from J; bases not matched to a gene: 8. The germline V gene has CDR1 SGHRS and CDR2 YFSETQ. This CDR3 spans 17 amino acids. The CDR3 is CASSPGTSGSLNNEQFF. The DNA of the CDR3 is TGCGCCAGCAGCCCCGGGACTAGCGGGAGCCTAAACAATGAGCAGTTCTTC.

This clonotype showed up just a few times. The V and J genes are TRBV27 and TRBJ2-1, with D unresolved. Germline V gene lookup returns CDR1 MNHEY and CDR2 SMNVEV (reference sequence). V shed 1 base and J shed 5 bases, with 6 bases lying between them. This CDR3 region has 13 residues. CDR3 sequence (DNA): TGTGCCAGCAGTTTATACCGGGACAATGAGCAGTTCTTC. Amino acid sequence: CASSLYRDNEQFF.

The sample holds a few counts of this clonotype. The chain uses TRBV18 and TRBJ2-7; TRBD1 matches 9 bases. From germline, CDR1 is KGHSH and CDR2 LQKENI. CDR3 length equals 16 residues. Unmatched junction bases numbered 11, after V lost 6 bases and J lost 2 bases. The DNA for the CDR3 is TGTGCCAGCTCGTTCCTAGGGACAGGGCCGACCTACGAGCAGTACTTC. It yields the protein CASSFLGTGPTYEQYF.

The sample holds many counts of this clonotype. The chain employs TRBV10-3 and TRBJ1-5, with a weak D call TRBD1 (6 bases). This CDR3 has 12 residues. Germline V lookup: CDR1 ENHRY, CDR2 SYGVKD. V was cut by 8 bases and J by 5 bases, with 10 bases left in between. The CDR3 sequence: CAIRDTDQPQHF. CDR3 nucleotides: TGTGCCATCCGGGACACTGATCAGCCCCAGCATTTT.

This clonotype was found a few times. This sequence joins TRBV7-2 and TRBJ1-2; D is unresolved. Germline V gene data show CDR1 as SGHTA and CDR2 as FQGNSA. This CDR3 has 14 amino acids. V lost 2 bases and J 4 bases, leaving 11 bases between the germline ends. CDR3 nucleotide sequence: TGTGCCAGCAGCTTACCCTGGCCGGGCTATGGCTACACCTTC. This translates into CASSLPWPGYGYTF.

This clonotype was recorded a few times. The V call is TRBV5-1, the J call TRBJ1-2; 7 positions match TRBD1. Germline V lookup: CDR1 SGHRS, CDR2 YFSETQ. This CDR3 spans 16 amino acids. Unmatched junction bases numbered 5, after V lost 0 bases and J lost 0 bases. CDR3 DNA sequence: TGCGCCAGCAGCTTGGGCGGGACAGCTACTAACTATGGCTACACCTTC. Residues: CASSLGGTATNYGYTF.

A few counts support this clonotype. V and J are TRBV15 and TRBJ2-5; no reliable D call. V was pared by 6 bases and J by 5 bases, with 10 bases between. The CDR3 is 12 residues long. Germline assignment: CDR1 LNHNV and CDR2 YYDKDF (reference sequence). As DNA, the CDR3 is TGTGCCACCAGTATAGCTATGGAGACCCAGTACTTC. Its translation is CATSIAMETQYF.

This clonotype was seen more than once but under ten times. The V gene is TRBV7-9, the J gene TRBJ2-2; possible D gene TRBD2, 5 bases. The CDR3 contains 14 residues. Germline values: CDR1 SEHNR, CDR2 FQNEAQ (reference sequence). Trimming stripped 5 bases from V and 4 bases from J, with 11 bases between. CDR3 in DNA: TGTGCCAGCAGCCATGGACTTCTCACCGGGGAGCTGTTTTTT. Translating it yields CASSHGLLTGELFF.

This rearrangement joins TRBV20-1 to TRBJ2-2, with TRBD1 identical over 7 bases. V shed 1 base, J shed 3 bases, and the junction held 5 bases outside the gene matches. The CDR3 has 15 amino acids. Germline CDR1 and CDR2: DFQATT and SNEGSKA (reference sequence). The CDR3 DNA follows: TGCAGTGCTAGAGGAAAGGGGGCGTACACCGGGGAGCTGTTTTTT. Translating it yields CSARGKGAYTGELFF.

The count of this clonotype is one. A far larger clone is a single base away, which makes a read error likely. The chain is built from TRBV5-1 and TRBJ1-1; D is unresolved. The V gene's germline CDR1 is SGHRS and CDR2 YFSETQ. This CDR3 has 12 residues. DNA of the CDR3: TGCTCCAGCAGCTTGGGGAACACTGAAGCTTTCTTT. It translates to CSSSLGNTEAFF.

With respect to this clonotype: The germline gene is not matched at one end of the junction; a read error may be the cause. The rearrangement uses TRBV10-3 and TRBJ2-7; the D is unclear. CDR3 length: 16 amino acids. The germline V gene has CDR1 ENHRY and CDR2 SYGVKD. The CDR3 spells CTISHVEARSEYEQYF. CDR3 DNA sequence: TGTACCATCAGCCATGTGGAAGCTAGGTCAGAATACGAGCAGTACTTC.

This clonotype has just a few counts. The chain has TRBV3-1 and TRBJ2-4; D tentatively fits TRBD1 or TRBD2 (5 bases each). The CDR3 is made up of 20 amino acids. Germline V gene data show CDR1 as LGHDT and CDR2 as YNNKEL (reference sequence). Trimming stripped 0 bases from V and 0 bases from J, with 21 bases between. CDR3 sequence: CASSQERGEPRVVAKNIQYF. The CDR3 region has the DNA TGTGCCAGCAGCCAAGAAAGAGGGGAGCCCAGGGTTGTAGCCAAAAACATTCAGTACTTC. The complete variable domain, with remaining parts taken from reference TRBV3-1 and TRBJ2-4, reads DTAVSQTPKYLVTQMGNDKSIKCEQNLGHDTMYWYKQDSKKFLKIMFSYNNKELIINETVPNRFSPKSPDKAHLNLHINSLELGDSAVYFCASSQERGEPRVVAKNIQYFGAGTRLSVL.

The chain joins TRBV27 to TRBJ1-6; D is uncertain. The ends were cut back, 3 bases at V and 10 bases at J, with 13 bases in the middle. The length of the CDR3 is 14 residues. Germline V gene data show CDR1 as MNHEY and CDR2 as SMNVEV (reference sequence). DNA for the CDR3: TGTGCCAGCAGTTTGCTATTAGGAGAGTCACCCCTCCACTTT. This gives the protein CASSLLLGESPLHF.

V and J are TRBV6-5 and TRBJ1-6; D remains ambiguous. V was trimmed by 4 bases and J by 10 bases, leaving 17 bases between them. The CDR3 has 15 residues. Germline CDR1 MNHEY, CDR2 SVGAGI. CDR3: CASSSRYRPASPLHF. DNA for the CDR3: TGTGCCAGCAGTTCGCGTTACCGGCCTGCGTCACCCCTCCACTTT.

This clonotype was found a few times. This chain links TRBV12-3 or TRBV12-4 with TRBJ1-5; 7 nucleotides agree with TRBD1. V lost 6 bases, J lost 2 bases, and 10 bases stayed unmatched. This CDR3 spans 16 amino acids. This CDR3 reads CASSPPGTEGNQPQHF. CDR3 DNA sequence: TGTGCCAGCAGCCCACCCGGGACAGAGGGCAATCAGCCCCAGCATTTT.

The chain uses TRBV20-1 and TRBJ2-5; D remains ambiguous. There are 15 residues in the CDR3. Trimming removed 3 bases at V and 1 base at J, with 15 bases between. CDR1 is DFQATT and CDR2 is SNEGSKA in the germline V gene (reference sequence). This CDR3 reads CSASKAPAVQETQYF. The CDR3 bases are TGCAGTGCTAGCAAAGCCCCGGCGGTCCAAGAGACCCAGTACTTC.

This clonotype was recorded a few times. The chain links TRBV6-5 to TRBJ1-1, with D perhaps matching TRBD1 (6 bases). Trimming stripped 0 bases from V and 1 base from J, with 15 bases between. CDR3 length: 17 residues. CDR1 MNHEY and CDR2 SVGAGI come from the germline V gene. The CDR3 coding sequence is TGTGCCAGCAGTTACTCGACGGGTGAGGGACAGAACACTGAAGCTTTCTTT. Translating it yields CASSYSTGEGQNTEAFF.

This clonotype was picked up a small number of times. The rearrangement links TRBV7-2 to TRBJ2-3; D perhaps matches TRBD2 (7 bases). The CDR3 consists of 17 residues. Trimming took off 2 bases at V and 7 bases at J, with 22 bases between the two ends. Per the germline V gene, CDR1 is SGHTA and CDR2 is FQGNSA. Written as DNA, the CDR3 is TGTGCCAGCAGCTTATTGCCCCGGGGGGCCGGGGACAATACGCAGTATTTT. Its protein is CASSLLPRGAGDNTQYF. Filled out from reference TRBV7-2 and TRBJ2-3, the complete variable domain reads GAGVSQSPSNKVTEKGKDVELRCDPISGHTALYWYRQSLGQGLEFLIYFQGNSAPDKSGLPSDRFSAERTGGSVSTLTIQRTQQEDSAVYLCASSLLPRGAGDNTQYFGPGTRLTVL.

V usage is TRBV5-1 and J usage is TRBJ2-1, with TRBD2 identical over 10 bases. J gave up 7 bases and V 0 bases, and 7 bases lay outside the gene matches. Per the germline V gene, CDR1 is SGHRS and CDR2 is YFSETQ. CDR3 length equals 16 residues. CDR3: CASSLGGTSEPNEQFF. The DNA of the CDR3 is TGCGCCAGCAGCTTGGGAGGGACTAGCGAGCCAAATGAGCAGTTCTTC.

The chain employs TRBV20-1 and TRBJ1-2; no clear D. The CDR3 runs 14 residues. Trimming cost V 3 bases and J 4 bases, with 15 bases left between them. Germline assignment: CDR1 DFQATT and CDR2 SNEGSKA (reference sequence). CDR3 protein: CSASPGGFLYGYTF. CDR3 nucleotides: TGCAGTGCTAGCCCCGGCGGTTTTCTCTATGGCTACACCTTC.

The table lists this clonotype with many counts. This sequence joins TRBV14 and TRBJ1-2; no firm D call. The CDR3 has 16 amino acids. Trimming stripped 3 bases from V and 4 bases from J, with 18 bases between. Germline V gene data show CDR1 as SGHDN and CDR2 as FVKESK. In DNA form, the CDR3 reads TGTGCCAGCAGCCACCGAGACATTGGGCTTACCTATGGCTACACCTTC. Protein product: CASSHRDIGLTYGYTF.

The V call is TRBV5-1, the J call TRBJ2-1; tentatively, D is TRBD2 (5 bases). The CDR3 is 18 residues long. CDR1 SGHRS and CDR2 YFSETQ come from the germline V gene. V was trimmed by 2 bases and J by 1 base, leaving 19 bases between them. This chain's CDR3 is CASSFVWTHRNSYNEQFF. CDR3 sequence (DNA): TGCGCCAGCAGCTTCGTATGGACTCATCGGAATTCCTACAATGAGCAGTTCTTC.